The 31 T cell receptor beta chains below were found in one sample sequenced in a study of spatial heterogeneity in lung cancer. TCRdb analysed the 5' RACE reads with MiXCR anew, one entry per CDR3 protein. The sample holds 60,000 to 85,000 distinct CDR3 sequences; around 8.9% are singletons and the top ten take under 2.5%. Time point reported: blood at routine non-recurrence follow-up after resection. Sample: PBMCs, taken at follow-up. These receptor sequences come from a female donor with early-stage non-small cell lung cancer.

This clonotype was counted a few times. The chain combines TRBV28 with TRBJ2-7; D is ambiguous. V was pared by 1 base and J by 2 bases, with 6 bases between. Per the germline V gene, CDR1 is MDHEN and CDR2 is SYDVKM. The CDR3 length is 13 residues. In DNA, the CDR3 is TGTGCCAGCAGTTTATTGCGTACCTACGAGCAGTACTTC. Translation: CASSLLRTYEQYF.

This clonotype was observed many times. The chain is built from TRBV15 and TRBJ1-1; D remains unclear. The ends were cut back, 7 bases at V and 1 base at J, with 16 bases in the middle. This CDR3 is 15 amino acids long. Germline V CDR1 and CDR2: LNHNV, YYDKDF (reference sequence). CDR3 region: CATTPSWETNTEAFF. The CDR3 nucleotides are TGTGCCACCACCCCGTCTTGGGAGACGAACACTGAAGCTTTCTTT.

This clonotype was counted between two and nine times. CDR3 sequence: CASSVAGGYSNQPQHF. In DNA form, the CDR3 reads TGTGCCAGCAGTGTGGCCGGGGGGTATAGCAATCAGCCCCAGCATTTT. J is TRBJ1-5 and V is TRBV2; weak D call: TRBD1 (5 bases). Between the trimmed V and J ends, which lost 4 bases and 0 bases, there was a span of 13 bases. The CDR3 has 16 residues. The germline V gene encodes CDR1 SNHLY and CDR2 FYNNEI.

This clonotype was seen many times. The chain links TRBV5-1 to TRBJ2-1; tentative D call: TRBD1 (5 bases). The V gene's germline CDR1 is SGHRS and CDR2 YFSETQ. V lost 1 base, J lost 3 bases, and 11 bases lay in between. The CDR3 length is 15 residues. The CDR3 DNA reads as TGCGCCAGCAGCTTGAATGGGGCGATCTACAATGAGCAGTTCTTC. Its protein is CASSLNGAIYNEQFF.

At least ten counts were recorded for this clonotype. The chain recombines TRBV28 with TRBJ1-5; the D is unclear. The V end was cut by 6 bases, the J end by 7 bases, with 10 bases between. The germline CDR1 and CDR2 sequences are MDHEN and SYDVKM. The CDR3 has 12 amino acids. The CDR3 spells CASRIIGQPQHF. The CDR3 region has the DNA TGTGCCAGCAGAATCATTGGGCAGCCCCAGCATTTT.

This chain connects TRBV19 to TRBJ1-5; unclear D gene. V dropped 0 bases and J dropped 4 bases, with 10 bases sitting between them. CDR1 and CDR2 from the germline V gene are LNHDA and SQIVND (reference sequence). The CDR3 runs 15 residues. The CDR3 loop reads CASSIEDFANQPQHF. The CDR3 DNA sequence: TGTGCCAGTAGTATAGAGGACTTTGCAAATCAGCCCCAGCATTTT.

In its sample, this clonotype was seen many times. The CDR3 DNA follows: TGTGCCAGCAGGGGCCAGGTGTATGGCTACACCTTC. Translating it yields CASRGQVYGYTF. The chain is built from TRBV14 and TRBJ1-2; D unclear. This CDR3 has 12 amino acids. Germline-derived CDR1 and CDR2 are SGHDN and FVKESK. Between the trimmed V and J ends, which lost 6 bases and 5 bases, there was a span of 10 bases.

The gene calls are TRBV20-1 and TRBJ2-4; 10 bases are a match to TRBD2. Germline loops: CDR1 DFQATT, CDR2 SNEGSKA (reference sequence). The length of the CDR3 is 17 residues. J lost 4 bases, V lost 5 bases, and 14 bases had no gene match. This chain's CDR3 is CSALRNRGTSEKNIQYF. CDR3 DNA sequence: TGCAGTGCTCTTCGTAACAGGGGGACTAGCGAAAAAAACATTCAGTACTTC.

This clonotype was seen ten or more times. The V and J genes are TRBV28 and TRBJ2-1; 13 bases line up with TRBD2. This CDR3 has 15 amino acids. J was trimmed by 5 bases and V by 6 bases; bases with no gene match: 4. Germline V gene sequence: CDR1 MDHEN, CDR2 SYDVKM. CDR3 protein: CASSSGTSGDNEQFF. The CDR3 DNA sequence: TGTGCCAGCAGCTCCGGGACTAGCGGGGACAATGAGCAGTTCTTC.

This clonotype showed up many times. The gene calls are TRBV20-1 and TRBJ2-1; 7 positions match TRBD2. The CDR3 is 16 residues long. V dropped 4 bases and J dropped 4; count of bases not matched to a gene: 13. Germline lookup yields CDR1 DFQATT and CDR2 SNEGSKA (reference sequence). This CDR3 reads CSAIPLLAAIYNEQFF. For the CDR3, the DNA is TGCAGTGCTATCCCTCTCCTAGCGGCTATATACAATGAGCAGTTCTTC.

The table lists this clonotype with many counts. The chain combines TRBV10-3 with TRBJ1-2; TRBD1 matches 8 bases. This CDR3 region has 14 residues. V shed 4 bases, J shed 2 bases, and the junction held 3 bases outside the gene matches. Germline V CDR1 and CDR2: ENHRY, SYGVKD. The CDR3 here is CAISGGQGNYGYTF. In DNA, the CDR3 is TGTGCCATCAGTGGAGGACAGGGAAACTATGGCTACACCTTC.

This clonotype was seen repeatedly, ten times or more. The chain uses TRBV9 and TRBJ2-1, with a tentative D call TRBD2 (5 bases). The CDR3 totals 15 residues. Per germline, CDR1 SGDLS and CDR2 YYNGEE. Trimming removed 0 bases at V and 4 bases at J, with 11 bases between. The CDR3 region is CASSVGPGLYNEQFF. The CDR3 DNA follows: TGTGCCAGCAGCGTAGGCCCGGGGTTGTACAATGAGCAGTTCTTC.

This clonotype has a count of ten or more. The chain has TRBV9 and TRBJ2-6; D remains ambiguous. V was shortened by 2 bases and J by 0 bases, with 21 bases between the two germline ends. The CDR3 is made up of 20 amino acids. The germline V gene has CDR1 SGDLS and CDR2 YYNGEE. CDR3 residues: CASSVPDAYRKDSGANVLTF. Here the CDR3 DNA reads TGTGCCAGCAGCGTCCCAGACGCCTACCGTAAGGACTCTGGGGCCAACGTCCTGACTTTC. Filled out from reference TRBV9 and TRBJ2-6, the complete variable domain reads DSGVTQTPKHLITATGQRVTLRCSPRSGDLSVYWYQQSLDQGLQFLIQYYNGEERAKGNILERFSAQQFPDLHSELNLSSLELGDSALYFCASSVPDAYRKDSGANVLTFGAGSRLTVL.

In its sample, this clonotype was seen many times. This chain uses TRBV5-1 with TRBJ1-2, with D unresolved. This CDR3 comprises 15 residues. Trimming shortened V by 0 bases and J by 3 bases, and 12 bases separated the two germline ends. Germline V gives CDR1 SGHRS, CDR2 YFSETQ. The CDR3 sequence: CASSLGQDPDYGYTF. The CDR3 DNA reads TGCGCCAGCAGCTTGGGCCAGGACCCTGACTATGGCTACACCTTC.

At least ten counts were recorded for this clonotype. The chain links TRBV24-1 to TRBJ2-5; 7 positions match TRBD1. CDR3 length: 14 residues. Germline V gives CDR1 KGHDR, CDR2 SFDVKD. The V segment lost 9 bases and the J segment 6 bases; nucleotides outside the gene matches: 12. The CDR3 nucleotides are TGTGCCACCTCAGGGGGATCGGTAAGAAAGACCCAGTACTTC. Amino acids: CATSGGSVRKTQYF.

This clonotype has just a few counts. The genes are TRBV7-2 and TRBJ1-1; D is unclear. Trimming removed 2 bases at V and 0 bases at J, with 10 bases between. This CDR3 comprises 15 residues. Germline lookup yields CDR1 SGHTA and CDR2 FQGNSA. CDR3: CASSLSVGMNTEAFF. The CDR3 nucleotides are TGTGCCAGCAGCTTATCAGTAGGGATGAACACTGAAGCTTTCTTT.

This clonotype was recorded many times. The V and J genes are TRBV30 and TRBJ2-7; D remains unclear. V lost 0 bases to trimming and J lost 3 bases, with 6 bases between them. This CDR3 is 12 amino acids long. The germline gives CDR1 GTSNPN, CDR2 SVGIG (reference sequence). CDR3 DNA: TGTGCCTGGAGTGTGGCGGACTACGAGCAGTACTTC. Residues: CAWSVADYEQYF.

V gene TRBV6-1 combines with J gene TRBJ2-6, with 8 bases matching TRBD1. V lost 4 bases to trimming and J lost 0 bases; unmatched junction nucleotides: 5. Germline values: CDR1 MNHNS, CDR2 SASEGT. The CDR3 is 17 amino acids. CDR3 sequence (DNA): TGTGCCAGCAGTGCAGGACAGGGCTCCTCTGGGGCCAACGTCCTGACTTTC. Translating gives CASSAGQGSSGANVLTF.

This clonotype occurred many times. The chain carries TRBV5-1 and TRBJ2-5; D is unresolved. Germline V gene sequence: CDR1 SGHRS, CDR2 YFSETQ. V lost 5 bases and J lost 3, with 5 bases in between. CDR3 size: 11 residues. The DNA for the CDR3 is TGCGCCAGCAGAGAAGAAGAGACCCAGTACTTC. Protein sequence: CASREEETQYF. The full variable domain, in which reference TRBV5-1 and TRBJ2-5 provide the parts outside the CDR3, is KAGVTQTPRYLIKTRGQQVTLSCSPISGHRSVSWYQQTPGQGLQFLFEYFSETQRNKGNFPGRFSGRQFSNSRSEMNVSTLELGDSALYLCASREEETQYFGPGTRLLVL.

As regards this clonotype: The junction shows a germline mismatch at one end, possibly a read error. The rearrangement links TRBV20-1 to TRBJ2-7; 8 nucleotides line up with TRBD2. The CDR3 runs 14 residues. Germline V gene data show CDR1 as DFQATT and CDR2 as SNEGSKA (reference sequence). The CDR3 protein is CSATTSGYTYVQYF. In nucleotides, the CDR3 is TGCAGTGCTACTACTAGCGGCTATACCTACGTGCAGTACTTC.

Many counts were recorded for this clonotype. This chain connects TRBV4-2 to TRBJ2-5, with 8 positions matching TRBD2. This CDR3 contains 15 residues. V was clipped by 4 bases and J by 2 bases; unmatched bases: 6. The germline gives CDR1 LGHNA, CDR2 YNFKEQ. The CDR3 region has the DNA TGTGCCAGCAGCCCTGTCGGGGGGGAGCAAGAGACCCAGTACTTC. Amino acid sequence: CASSPVGGEQETQYF.

This clonotype occurred many times. The V and J genes are TRBV7-8 and TRBJ2-5; D is undetermined. The CDR3 length is 14 residues. The germline V and J ends were trimmed by 3 bases and 4 bases, with 12 bases remaining between them. Per the germline V gene, CDR1 is SGHVS and CDR2 is FQNEAQ. The CDR3 protein is CASSLRVLGETQYF. CDR3 in DNA: TGTGCCAGCAGCTTGCGTGTTTTAGGAGAGACCCAGTACTTC.

This clonotype appeared many times. The chain has TRBV7-2 and TRBJ2-1; D is possibly TRBD1 or TRBD2 (6 bases each). The CDR3 is 13 residues long. Germline-derived CDR1 and CDR2 are SGHTA and FQGNSA. Trimming took off 8 bases at V and 3 bases at J, with 11 bases between the two ends. CDR3 DNA sequence: TGTGCCAGCTCAGGAGGGGGCTACAATGAGCAGTTCTTC. It codes for CASSGGGYNEQFF.

This chain connects TRBV20-1 to TRBJ2-1; 10 nucleotides align to TRBD2. The germline V gene encodes CDR1 DFQATT and CDR2 SNEGSKA (reference sequence). This CDR3 has 18 amino acids. V dropped 3 bases and J dropped 7; count of bases not matched to a gene: 18. CDR3 sequence (DNA): TGCAGTGCTAGTGTGGTAGCGGGAGGCGAAGGGATGCGGAATGAGCAGTTCTTC. This sequence encodes CSASVVAGGEGMRNEQFF.

This clonotype was observed at least ten times. This chain connects TRBV5-6 to TRBJ1-1, with D uncertain. CDR1 is SGHDT, CDR2 YYEEEE, per germline. This CDR3 contains 14 residues. V was trimmed by 0 bases and J by 3 bases, leaving 9 bases between them. The CDR3: CASSLGIKDTEAFF. The CDR3 nucleotides are TGTGCCAGCAGCTTGGGTATTAAGGACACTGAAGCTTTCTTT.

This clonotype was seen more than once but under ten times. The chain carries TRBV7-9 and TRBJ2-2, with D perhaps matching TRBD1 (5 bases). The CDR3 is 13 residues long. The V and J ends lost 4 bases and 7 bases respectively, with 10 bases between them. Germline V gene data show CDR1 as SEHNR and CDR2 as FQNEAQ (reference sequence). This CDR3 is CASSYQGGGELFF. In DNA, the CDR3 is TGTGCCAGCAGCTACCAGGGCGGCGGGGAGCTGTTTTTT.

The gene calls are TRBV9 and TRBJ2-4; the D is unclear. The CDR3 length is 16 residues. The germline V gene encodes CDR1 SGDLS and CDR2 YYNGEE. With 2 bases removed from V and 0 bases from J, the gap between germline ends came to 12 bases. CDR3 DNA: TGTGCCAGCAGCGTTAGTGGTTCGCTAGCCAAAAACATTCAGTACTTC. Its translation is CASSVSGSLAKNIQYF.

This clonotype was picked up many times. The CDR3 here is CASSQASDEQYF. As DNA, the CDR3 is TGTGCCAGCAGCCAAGCATCGGACGAGCAGTACTTC. The V gene is TRBV3-1, the J gene TRBJ2-7; the D is unclear. The CDR3 runs 12 residues. Trimming took 1 base from V and 5 from J, leaving 6 bases between them. CDR1 and CDR2 from the germline V gene are LGHDT and YNNKEL (reference sequence).

The chain is built from TRBV7-8 and TRBJ2-1; D not resolved. The CDR3 runs to 14 residues. Germline loops: CDR1 SGHVS, CDR2 FQNEAQ. Between the trimmed V and J ends, which lost 1 base and 7 bases, there was a span of 11 bases. CDR3 sequence (DNA): TGTGCCAGCAGCTTAGGACTTCCTCCTAATGAGCAGTTCTTC. Its translation is CASSLGLPPNEQFF.

A remark on this clonotype: A much larger clone differs from this one at a single base, so this may be a read error. The chain combines TRBV6-6 with TRBJ2-7, with D perhaps TRBD1 (6 bases). Trimming took off 5 bases at V and 6 bases at J, with 26 bases between the two ends. CDR3 length: 17 residues. In germline, CDR1 is MNHNY, CDR2 SVGAGI (reference sequence). The CDR3 is CASSGTRASGSVCEQYF. CDR3 DNA: TGTGCCAGCAGTGGGACACGAGCCTCGGGGTCCGTCTGCGAGCAGTACTTC.

In its sample, this clonotype was seen many times. V and J are TRBV2 and TRBJ2-7; tentatively, D is TRBD2 (6 bases). V was pared by 9 bases and J by 2 bases, with 14 bases between. The CDR3 runs to 13 residues. Germline loops: CDR1 SNHLY, CDR2 FYNNEI. CDR3: CARLWEEPYEQYF. In DNA form, the CDR3 reads TGTGCCAGGCTGTGGGAGGAACCCTACGAGCAGTACTTC.